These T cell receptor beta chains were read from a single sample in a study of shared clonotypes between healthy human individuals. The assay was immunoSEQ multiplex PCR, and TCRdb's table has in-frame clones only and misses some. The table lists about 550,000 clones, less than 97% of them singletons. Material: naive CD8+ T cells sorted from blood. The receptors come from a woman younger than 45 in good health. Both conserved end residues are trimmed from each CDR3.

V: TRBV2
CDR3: ASSPKLQGPGGAF

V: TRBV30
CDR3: AWSKGQGNQPQH

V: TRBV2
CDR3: ASSEARRVSGELF

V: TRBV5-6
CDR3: ASSLPPERYGYT

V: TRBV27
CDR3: ASSLRYGILGTEAF

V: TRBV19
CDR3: ASSAEDGYEQY

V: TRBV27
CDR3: ASSMTGPLSGANVLT

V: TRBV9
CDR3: ASSGGQLATEAF

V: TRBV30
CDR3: AWNKEIPYEQY

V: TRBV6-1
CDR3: ASSEGWWGAPDTQY

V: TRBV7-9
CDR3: ASSAPRESLKYNYGYT

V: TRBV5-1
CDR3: ASSLRQFATNEKLF

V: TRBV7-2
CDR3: ASSLGTSGRLWNEQF

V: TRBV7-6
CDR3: ASSPMSLGELF

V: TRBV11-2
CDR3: ASSLDGNTIY

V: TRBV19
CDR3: ASSRQAANTEAF

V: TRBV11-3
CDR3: ASSLVSQGEQF

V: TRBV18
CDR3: ASSPPPDNYGYT

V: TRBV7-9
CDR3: ASRRGSGYEQY

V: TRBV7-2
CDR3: ASSLAPIAGLYEQY

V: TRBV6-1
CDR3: ASSELLAGVAYEQY

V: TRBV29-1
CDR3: SVDGIGEYNEQF

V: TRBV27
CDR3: ASSLDQINTGELF

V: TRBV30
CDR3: AWSTESHTEAF

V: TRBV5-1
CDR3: ASIGLDGTDTQY

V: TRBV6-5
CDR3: ASSNVGAMNTEAF

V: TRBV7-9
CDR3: ASSHSGRGRNEQF

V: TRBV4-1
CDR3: ASSQYPITDTQY

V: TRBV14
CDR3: ASSATRGSYNEQF

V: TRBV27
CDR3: ASSLGTGGNQPQH

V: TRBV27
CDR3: ASSLGRLAEQY

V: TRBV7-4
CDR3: ASSILTGWDEQY

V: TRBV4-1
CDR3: ASSQGGEFPYEQY

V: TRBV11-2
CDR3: ASSSSQGYEQY

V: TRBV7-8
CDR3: ASSLSQGLRTEAF

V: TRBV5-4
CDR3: ASIPGQGYGYT

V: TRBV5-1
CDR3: ASSSARGMNNEQF

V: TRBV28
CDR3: ASSLSPLRREGQPQH

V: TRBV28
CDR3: ASIGDRGVDEQF

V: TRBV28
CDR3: ASRITGTSFGEQY

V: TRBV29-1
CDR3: SVGGDAEAF

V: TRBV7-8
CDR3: ASSPGTSGRHEQF

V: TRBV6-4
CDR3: ASSVIPDSNQPQH

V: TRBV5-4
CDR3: ASRIAGEVETQY

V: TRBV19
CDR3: ASIAGYIQY

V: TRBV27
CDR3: ASSYGTVSYEQY

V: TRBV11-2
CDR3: ASSPWTSLGTDTQY

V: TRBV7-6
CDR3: ASSSSGEAF

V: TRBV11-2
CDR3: ASSLDIGNEQF

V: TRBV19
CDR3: ASRHPTGERTEAF

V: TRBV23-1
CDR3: ASLPRILELNLYQETQY

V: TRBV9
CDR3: ASSGTSRSYNEQF

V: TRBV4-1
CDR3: ASSQVSTGTPDEQY

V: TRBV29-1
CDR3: SVQQSLGQRMNTEAF

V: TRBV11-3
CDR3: ASSLNRGLADYNEQF